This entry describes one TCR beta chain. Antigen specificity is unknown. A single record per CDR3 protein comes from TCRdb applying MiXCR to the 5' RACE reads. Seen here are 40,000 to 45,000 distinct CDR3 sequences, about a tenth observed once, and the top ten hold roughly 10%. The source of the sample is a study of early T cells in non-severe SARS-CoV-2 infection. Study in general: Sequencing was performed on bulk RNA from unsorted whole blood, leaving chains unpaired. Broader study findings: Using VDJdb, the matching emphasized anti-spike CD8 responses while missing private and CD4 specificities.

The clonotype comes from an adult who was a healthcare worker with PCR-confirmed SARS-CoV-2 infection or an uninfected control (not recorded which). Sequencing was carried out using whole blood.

CDR3 region: CASARDRGEVTEAFF. In DNA form, the CDR3 reads TGTGCCAGCGCCCGGGACAGGGGAGAGGTCACTGAAGCTTTCTTT. V usage is TRBV18 and J usage is TRBJ1-1; 10 bases align to TRBD1. Germline CDR1 reads KGHSH; CDR2 reads LQKENI. J lost 4 bases, V lost 8 bases, and 10 bases had no gene match. The CDR3 is 15 residues long.